This T cell receptor beta chain was found in a study of tissue T cells after allogeneic stem cell transplantation. This clone appeared a single time. Antigen unknown. Genes and germline come from the mouse. The assay was immunoSEQ multiplex PCR, and TCRdb's table has in-frame clones only and misses some. The repertoire has about 15,000 clones, about 70% of them found once; the top ten carry approximately 0.93%. The study's findings and limits: Alloreactivity or antigen specificity of tissue TCRs was not determined; some clones might be host cells.

Source material: spleen. The TCR sequence derives from a female BALB/c mouse in good health. The strain's MHC haplotype is H2-d.

The CDR3 sequence is CASSQDGASPLYF. The CDR3 DNA, read in part, is TGTGCCAGCAGCCAAGACGGGGCTTCGCCCCTCTAC. The chain has TRBV5 and TRBJ1-6, with D possibly matching TRBD1 (5 bases). Read coverage stops 1 residue before the CDR3 terminus; the germline J gene supplies the remainder. TRBJ1-6 is designated an ORF whose function remains uncertain. From germline, CDR1 is LGHNA and CDR2 YNLKQL (reference sequence). Trimming took off 0 bases at V and 9 bases at J, with 6 bases between the two ends. The CDR3 runs to 13 residues.